This entry features one TCR beta chain sequence. What it binds is not known. These data belong to a study of T cells in localized non-small cell lung cancer. Repertoires were generated with immunoSEQ multiplex PCR, while TCRdb's copy carries only in-frame clones and drops some. The table has around 26,000 clones, around 88% seen once. General study findings and limits: Greater blood T cell density accompanied longer overall survival. Of the tissues analyzed, uninvolved adjacent lung showed maximal T cell clonality, greater than tumor. Adjacent lung was found to contain a median approximately 60 of the top 100 tumor clones.

Germline V CDR1 and CDR2: LNHDA, SQIVND (reference sequence). V was shortened by 5 bases and J by 4 bases, with 11 bases between the two germline ends. This CDR3 has 13 amino acids. The sample was peripheral blood mononuclear cells, taken before any cancer treatment. The clonotype comes from a woman aged 35 to 75 with stage III lung adenocarcinoma. The chain employs TRBV19 and TRBJ1-2; D may be TRBD1 (5 bases). CDR3 sequence (DNA): TGTGCCAGTAGTCACGGGACGGGCTATGGCTACACCTTC. This encodes CASSHGTGYGYTF.